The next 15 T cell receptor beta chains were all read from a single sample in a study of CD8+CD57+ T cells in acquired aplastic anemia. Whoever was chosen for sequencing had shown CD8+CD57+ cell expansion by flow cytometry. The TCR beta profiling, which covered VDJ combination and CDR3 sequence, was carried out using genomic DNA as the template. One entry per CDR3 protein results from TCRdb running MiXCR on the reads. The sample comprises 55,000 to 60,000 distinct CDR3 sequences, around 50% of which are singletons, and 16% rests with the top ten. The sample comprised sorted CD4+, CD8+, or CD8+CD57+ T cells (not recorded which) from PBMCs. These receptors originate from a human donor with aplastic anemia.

The CDR3 bases are TGTGCCAGCAGTTTAGGGCCGGGAGAGACCCAGTACTTC. Its translation: CASSLGPGETQYF. The rearrangement joins TRBV27 to TRBJ2-5; no clear D. Trimming took off 2 bases at V and 4 bases at J, with 8 bases between the two ends. The CDR3 extends over 13 amino acids. Germline V gene sequence: CDR1 MNHEY, CDR2 SMNVEV (reference sequence).

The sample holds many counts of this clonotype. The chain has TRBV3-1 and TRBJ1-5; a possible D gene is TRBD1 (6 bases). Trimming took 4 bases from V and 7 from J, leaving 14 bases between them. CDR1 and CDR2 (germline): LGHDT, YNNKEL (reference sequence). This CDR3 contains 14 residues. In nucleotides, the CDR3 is TGTGCCAGCAGCCCCGGAGGGGGGGACCAGCCCCAGCATTTT. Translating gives CASSPGGGDQPQHF.

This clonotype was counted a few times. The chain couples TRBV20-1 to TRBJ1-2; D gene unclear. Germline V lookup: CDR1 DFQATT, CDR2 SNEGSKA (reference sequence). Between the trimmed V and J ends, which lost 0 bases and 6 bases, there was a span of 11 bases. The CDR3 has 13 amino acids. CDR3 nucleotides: TGCAGTGCTAGAGATCTAAATTCCAATGGCTACACCTTC. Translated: CSARDLNSNGYTF.

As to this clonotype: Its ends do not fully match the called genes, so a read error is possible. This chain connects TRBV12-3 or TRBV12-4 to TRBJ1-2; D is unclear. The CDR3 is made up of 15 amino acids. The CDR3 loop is CASSLALGGLGGYTF. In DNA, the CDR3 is TGTGCCAGCAGCTTAGCGCTCGGAGGCCTGGGGGGCTACACCTTC.

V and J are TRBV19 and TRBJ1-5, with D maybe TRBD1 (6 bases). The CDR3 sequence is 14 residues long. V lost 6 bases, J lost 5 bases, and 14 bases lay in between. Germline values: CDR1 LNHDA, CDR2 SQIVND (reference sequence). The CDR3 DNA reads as TGTGCCAGTAGCCGAGGGGGAGGGCATCAGCCCCAGCATTTT. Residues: CASSRGGGHQPQHF.

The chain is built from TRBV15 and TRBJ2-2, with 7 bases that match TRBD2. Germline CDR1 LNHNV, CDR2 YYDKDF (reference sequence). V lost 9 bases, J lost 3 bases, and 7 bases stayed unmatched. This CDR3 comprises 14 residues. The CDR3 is CATRSGGYTGELFF. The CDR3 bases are TGTGCCACTCGCTCGGGGGGTTACACCGGGGAGCTGTTTTTT. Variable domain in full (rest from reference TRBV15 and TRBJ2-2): DAMVIQNPRYQVTQFGKPVTLSCSQTLNHNVMYWYQQKSSQAPKLLFHYYDKDFNNEADTPDNFQSRRPNTSFCFLDIRSPGLGDTAMYLCATRSGGYTGELFFGEGSRLTVL.

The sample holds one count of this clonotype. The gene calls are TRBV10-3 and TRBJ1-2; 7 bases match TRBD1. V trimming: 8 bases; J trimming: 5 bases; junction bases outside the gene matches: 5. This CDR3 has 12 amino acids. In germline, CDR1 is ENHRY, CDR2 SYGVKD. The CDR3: CAISTGTYGYTF. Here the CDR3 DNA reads TGTGCCATCTCGACAGGGACGTATGGCTACACCTTC.

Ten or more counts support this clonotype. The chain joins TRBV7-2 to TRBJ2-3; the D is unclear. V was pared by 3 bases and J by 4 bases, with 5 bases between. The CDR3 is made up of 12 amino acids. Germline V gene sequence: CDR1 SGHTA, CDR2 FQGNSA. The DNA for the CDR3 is TGTGCCAGCAGCTTTTTCTCAGATACGCAGTATTTT. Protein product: CASSFFSDTQYF.

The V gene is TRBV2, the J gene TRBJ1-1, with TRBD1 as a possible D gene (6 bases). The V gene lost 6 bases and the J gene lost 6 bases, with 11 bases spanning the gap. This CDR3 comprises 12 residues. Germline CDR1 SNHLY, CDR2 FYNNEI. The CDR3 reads CASRGAEAEAFF. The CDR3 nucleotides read TGTGCCAGCAGGGGGGCAGAAGCTGAAGCTTTCTTT.

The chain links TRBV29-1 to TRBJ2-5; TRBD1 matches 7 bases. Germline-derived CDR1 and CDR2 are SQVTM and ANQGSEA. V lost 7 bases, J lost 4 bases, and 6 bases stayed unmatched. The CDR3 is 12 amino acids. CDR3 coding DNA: TGCAGCGCCGGGACAGAGCCAGAGACCCAGTACTTC. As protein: CSAGTEPETQYF. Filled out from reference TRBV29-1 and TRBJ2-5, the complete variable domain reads SAVISQKPSRDICQRGTSLTIQCQVDSQVTMMFWYRQQPGQSLTLIATANQGSEATYESGFVIDKFPISRPNLTFSTLTVSNMSPEDSSIYLCSAGTEPETQYFGPGTRLLVL.

CDR3 in amino acids: CASSYSSGNTIYF. CDR3 bases: TGTGCCAGCAGCTACAGCTCTGGAAACACCATATATTTT. This sequence joins TRBV7-8 and TRBJ1-3, with unresolved D. CDR3 length: 13 residues. Germline V CDR1 and CDR2: SGHVS, FQNEAQ. V was cut by 4 bases and J by 0 bases, with 4 bases left in between. Filled out from reference TRBV7-8 and TRBJ1-3, the complete variable domain reads GAGVSQSPRYKVAKRGQDVALRCDPISGHVSLFWYQQALGQGPEFLTYFQNEAQLDKSGLPSDRFFAERPEGSVSTLKIQRTQQEDSAVYLCASSYSSGNTIYFGEGSWLTVV.

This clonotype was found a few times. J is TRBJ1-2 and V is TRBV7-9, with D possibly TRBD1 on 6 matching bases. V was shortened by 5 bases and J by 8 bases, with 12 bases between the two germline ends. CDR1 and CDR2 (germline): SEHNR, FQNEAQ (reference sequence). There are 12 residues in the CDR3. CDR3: CASSTQGIGYTF. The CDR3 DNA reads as TGTGCCAGCAGCACACAGGGTATCGGCTACACCTTC.

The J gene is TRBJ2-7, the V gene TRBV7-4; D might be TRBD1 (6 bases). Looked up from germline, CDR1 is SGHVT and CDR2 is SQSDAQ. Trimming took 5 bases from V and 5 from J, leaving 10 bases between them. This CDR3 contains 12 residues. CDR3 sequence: CASSHTGNEQYF. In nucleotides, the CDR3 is TGTGCCAGCAGCCATACAGGGAACGAGCAGTACTTC. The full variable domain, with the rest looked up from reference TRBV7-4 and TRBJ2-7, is GAGVSQSPRYKVAKRGRDVALRCDSISGHVTLYWYRQTLGQGSEVLTYSQSDAQRDKSGRPSGRFSAERPERSVSTLKIQRTEQGDSAVYLCASSHTGNEQYFGPGTRLTVT.

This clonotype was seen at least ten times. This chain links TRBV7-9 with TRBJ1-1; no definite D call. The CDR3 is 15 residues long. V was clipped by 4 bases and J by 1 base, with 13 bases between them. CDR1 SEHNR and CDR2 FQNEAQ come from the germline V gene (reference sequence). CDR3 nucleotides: TGTGCCAGCAGCTCTACCTCGGACCGGAACACTGAAGCTTTCTTT. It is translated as CASSSTSDRNTEAFF.

The CDR3 DNA is TGTGCCAGCAGCTTGGGGGTCACAGGGGACTTAGCCCAGCATTTT. This translates into CASSLGVTGDLAQHF. The chain is built from TRBV11-2 and TRBJ1-5; 7 bases are a match to TRBD1. V shed 3 bases, J shed 11 bases, and the junction held 13 bases outside the gene matches. The length of the CDR3 is 15 residues. In germline, CDR1 is SGHAT, CDR2 FQNNGV.